This TCR beta chain was sequenced in a study of blood T cell repertoires in COVID-19. The CDR3 sequence is 12 residues long. V lost 6 bases, J lost 5 bases, and 8 bases lay in between. Germline V gene sequence: CDR1 SNHLY, CDR2 FYNNEI. Assignments of participants to cohorts depended upon their own reported clinical history. Data came from immunoSEQ multiplex PCR; TCRdb stores just in-frame clones and leaves some out. This table has approximately 210,000 clones, roughly 87% appearing once. The specimen sequenced was PBMCs or T cells enriched from blood (not recorded which). The sequence came from a woman between 25 and 40 years old who had recovered from COVID-19. This chain uses TRBV2 with TRBJ1-5; a weak D match, TRBD1 (5 bases). The CDR3 here is CASSLRDQPQHF. In DNA, the CDR3 is TGTGCCAGCAGCCTCAGGGATCAGCCCCAGCATTTT.